This T cell receptor (beta chain) was sequenced in a study of Graves' ophthalmopathy and Graves' hyperthyroidism (dated by TCRdb to the late 2010s). A note on the overall study: Peripheral blood samples were taken at the time of initial diagnosis, before any treatment was given. To explore V-J signatures distinguishing ophthalmopathy from hyperthyroidism, a discovery set of under 110 patients (around 44 ophthalmopathy, roughly 60 stable hyperthyroidism) was enrolled. After sampling, hyperthyroidism patients received methimazole starting at 30 mg daily, and ophthalmopathy patients received high-dose intravenous methylprednisolone. An independent validation cohort was composed of fewer than 20 hyperthyroidism patients and more than 15 patients who later progressed from hyperthyroidism to ophthalmopathy. In total, around 130 blood samples were TCR-sequenced: fewer than 50 ophthalmopathy, roughly 77 hyperthyroidism and approximately 17 hyperthyroidism-to-ophthalmopathy patients. The study used TCR beta repertoire signatures to distinguish Graves' ophthalmopathy from Graves' hyperthyroidism and to predict progression to ophthalmopathy. T-cell repertoires of thyroid tissue and blood were compared in a handful of hyperthyroidism patients. Here is what the overall study found, with its caveats: Sample size was not statistically predetermined, and group allocation was not concealed from the investigators. In validation, the model predicted ophthalmopathy progression with about 70% sensitivity and approximately 78% specificity; some 13 predicted patients were CT-confirmed with GO in a median of approximately 6.2 months. Most expanded thyroid clonotypes with a frequency above 0.001 also appeared in blood, which suggests that blood repertoires may reflect the immune response in the thyroid. The 13-signature model separated ophthalmopathy from stable hyperthyroidism with roughly 89% sensitivity and about 81% specificity in cross-validation, and 80%/75% in the test set.

CDR1 and CDR2, per the germline V gene, are MDHEN and SYDVKM. V loses 6 bases at its end and J loses 3 bases; junction bases beyond the gene matches: 7. The CDR3 spans 14 residues, from the cysteine through the phenylalanine. This entry keeps only the CDR3 DNA: 42 bases, framed from base 1. For repertoire sequencing, TCR beta CDR3 regions were amplified from RNA transcripts. The first round was an RT-PCR using HTBI primers with the Qiagen OneStep RT-PCR kit, and this first round was followed by a second-round multiplex PCR, then size selection and purification. Sequencing of the libraries was carried out on an Illumina HiSeq2000 in paired-end mode with 100 bp reads. In the authors' own workflow: Reads were processed with SOAPnuke, discarding reads with adapters, uncalled bases, mean Phred below 15, or no exact constant-primer or identifier match. High-quality paired reads were merged with COPE v1.2.5. Clonotypes were defined as unique nucleotide sequences and were aligned to IMGT TRB V, D and J references using MiTCR v1.1. Analysis was restricted to V-J combinations with a frequency above 0.0001, which covered about 99% of repertoires. A TCR clonal expansion and chaos score per V-J combination was defined as the ratio of F50 clonal expansion to chaos observed in the TCRdist matrix. Welch's t-statistics and random forest were used to reduce features to about 13 V-J combinations, which were fed into a naive Bayes classifier. The similarity between thyroid and blood repertoires was quantified using the Morisita-Horn index. TCRdb took the public reads, trimmed them with fastp at Q25, ran MiXCR for clone calling and kept in-frame beta chains. Entries are consolidated by CDR3 protein sequence, retaining the most common genes and DNA. None of the V and J calls come from the authors' own analysis; TCRdb made them. This sample lists a few hundred thousand distinct CDR3 sequences; 17% were detected once. 2.4% of the sample is taken by the ten largest.

Ten or more counts support this clonotype. Its specific antigen is unknown. The sample holds no much larger clone one base away, and base qualities are not on file. Stable hyperthyroidism was defined as no progression to ophthalmopathy within 18 months of follow-up. Patients with hyperthyroidism were aged 18 to 65 years, had been newly diagnosed, and had a disease duration of less than 2 months. Patients were excluded if they had other autoimmune diseases, uncontrolled infections, pregnancy or lactation. Diagnosis relied on clinical symptoms, serum thyroxine, TRAb, thyroid ultrasound and orbital computed tomography. Ficoll-Paque density gradient centrifugation was used to isolate PBMCs from 10 ml of fresh peripheral blood. Trizol reagent was used to extract the total RNA, and its quality was then checked on an Agilent 2100 Bioanalyzer.

The chain was built from TRBV28 and TRBJ2-7; 8 central nucleotides agree with TRBD1. The sample taken for sequencing was peripheral blood. This clonotype originated in an adult woman with stable Graves' hyperthyroidism. The DNA is TGTGCCAGCAGGGCACAGGGGGGTCTCTACGAGCAGTACTTC. Its translation is CASRAQGGLYEQYF.